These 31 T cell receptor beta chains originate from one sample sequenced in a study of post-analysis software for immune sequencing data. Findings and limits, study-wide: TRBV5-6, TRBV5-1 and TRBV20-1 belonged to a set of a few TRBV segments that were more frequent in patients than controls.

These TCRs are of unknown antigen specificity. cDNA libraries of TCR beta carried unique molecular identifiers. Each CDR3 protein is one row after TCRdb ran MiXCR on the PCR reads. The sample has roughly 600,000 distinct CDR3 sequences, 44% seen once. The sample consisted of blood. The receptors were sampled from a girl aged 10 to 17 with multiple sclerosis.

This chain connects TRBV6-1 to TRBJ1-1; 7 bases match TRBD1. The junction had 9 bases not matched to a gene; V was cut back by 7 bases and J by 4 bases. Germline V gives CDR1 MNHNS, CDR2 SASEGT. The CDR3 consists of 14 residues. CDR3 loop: CASNLNRDSTEAFF. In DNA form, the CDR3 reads TGTGCCAGCAATTTAAACCGGGACAGCACTGAAGCTTTCTTT.

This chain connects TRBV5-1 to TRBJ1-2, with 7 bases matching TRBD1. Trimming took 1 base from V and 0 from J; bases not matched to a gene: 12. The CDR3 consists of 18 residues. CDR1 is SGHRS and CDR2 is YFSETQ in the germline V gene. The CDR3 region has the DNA TGCGCCAGCAGCTTGAGAGGGGTCGCAGGGGGATCTAACTATGGCTACACCTTC. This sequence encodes CASSLRGVAGGSNYGYTF.

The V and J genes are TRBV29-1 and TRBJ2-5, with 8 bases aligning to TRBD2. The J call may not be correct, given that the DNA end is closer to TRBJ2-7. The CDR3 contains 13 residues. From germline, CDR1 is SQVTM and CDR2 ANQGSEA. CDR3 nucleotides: TGCAGCGTTGGGGGTAGCGGGATCTACGAGCAGTACTTC. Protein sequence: CSVGGSGIYEQYF.

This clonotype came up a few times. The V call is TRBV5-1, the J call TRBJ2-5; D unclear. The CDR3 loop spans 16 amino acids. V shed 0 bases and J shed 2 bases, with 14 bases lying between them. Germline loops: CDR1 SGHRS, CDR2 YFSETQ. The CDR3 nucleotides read TGCGCCAGCAGCTTGGGCGGCAGAGGTGATCAAGAGACCCAGTACTTC. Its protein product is CASSLGGRGDQETQYF. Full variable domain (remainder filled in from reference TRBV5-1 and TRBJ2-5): KAGVTQTPRYLIKTRGQQVTLSCSPISGHRSVSWYQQTPGQGLQFLFEYFSETQRNKGNFPGRFSGRQFSNSRSEMNVSTLELGDSALYLCASSLGGRGDQETQYFGPGTRLLVL.

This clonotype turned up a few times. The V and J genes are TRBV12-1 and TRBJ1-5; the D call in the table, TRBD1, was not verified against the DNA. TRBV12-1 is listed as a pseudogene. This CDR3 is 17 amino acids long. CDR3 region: CASSFGQGGYSNQPQHF. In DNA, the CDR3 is TGTGCCAGCAGCTTCGGGCAGGGGGGGTATAGCAATCAGCCCCAGCATTTT.

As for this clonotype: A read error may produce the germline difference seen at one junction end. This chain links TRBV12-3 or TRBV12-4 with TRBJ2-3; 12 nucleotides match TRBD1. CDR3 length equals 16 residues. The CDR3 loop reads CVSSPGTGGRADTQYF. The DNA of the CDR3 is TGTGTCAGCAGCCCAGGGACAGGGGGCAGAGCAGATACGCAGTATTTT.

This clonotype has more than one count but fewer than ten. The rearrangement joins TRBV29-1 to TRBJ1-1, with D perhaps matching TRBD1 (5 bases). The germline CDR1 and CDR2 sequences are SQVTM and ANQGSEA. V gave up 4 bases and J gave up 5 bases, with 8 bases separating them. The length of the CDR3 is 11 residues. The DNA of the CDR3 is TGCAGCGTTGCCCGGGGGACTGAAGCTTTCTTT. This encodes CSVARGTEAFF. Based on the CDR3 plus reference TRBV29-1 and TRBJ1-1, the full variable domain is SAVISQKPSRDICQRGTSLTIQCQVDSQVTMMFWYRQQPGQSLTLIATANQGSEATYESGFVIDKFPISRPNLTFSTLTVSNMSPEDSSIYLCSVARGTEAFFGQGTRLTVV.

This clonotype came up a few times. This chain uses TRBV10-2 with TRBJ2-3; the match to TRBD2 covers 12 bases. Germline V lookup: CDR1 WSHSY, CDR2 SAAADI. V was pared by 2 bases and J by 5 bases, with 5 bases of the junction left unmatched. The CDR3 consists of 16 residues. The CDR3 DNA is TGCGCCAGCAGTGAGCGACTAGCGGGAGATATAGATACGCAGTATTTT. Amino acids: CASSERLAGDIDTQYF.

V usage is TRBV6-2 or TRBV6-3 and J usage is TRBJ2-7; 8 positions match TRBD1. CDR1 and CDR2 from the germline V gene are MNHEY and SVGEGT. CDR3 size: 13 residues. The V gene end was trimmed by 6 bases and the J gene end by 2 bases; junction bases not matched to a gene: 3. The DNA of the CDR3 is TGTGCCAGCAGACAGGGGGGAACCTACGAGCAGTACTTC. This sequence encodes CASRQGGTYEQYF.

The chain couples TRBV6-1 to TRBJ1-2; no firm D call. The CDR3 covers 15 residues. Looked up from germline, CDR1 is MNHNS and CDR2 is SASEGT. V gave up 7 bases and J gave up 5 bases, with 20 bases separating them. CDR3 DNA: TGTGCCAGCACGGGCACAAGTCGCAGCGGGTATGGCTACACCTTC. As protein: CASTGTSRSGYGYTF.

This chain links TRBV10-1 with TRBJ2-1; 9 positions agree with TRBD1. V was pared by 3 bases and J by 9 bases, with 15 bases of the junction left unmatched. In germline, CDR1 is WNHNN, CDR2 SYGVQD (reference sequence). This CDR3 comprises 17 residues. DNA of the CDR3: TGCGCCAGCAGTGATAAGAAACCGGGACAGGGAAAGGCTGAGCAGTTCTTC. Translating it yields CASSDKKPGQGKAEQFF.

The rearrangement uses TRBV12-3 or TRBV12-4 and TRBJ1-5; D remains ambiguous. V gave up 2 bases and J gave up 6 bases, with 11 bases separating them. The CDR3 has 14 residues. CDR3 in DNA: TGTGCCAGCAGTTTATCAGAAAGTAGTCAGCCCCAGCATTTT. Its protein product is CASSLSESSQPQHF.

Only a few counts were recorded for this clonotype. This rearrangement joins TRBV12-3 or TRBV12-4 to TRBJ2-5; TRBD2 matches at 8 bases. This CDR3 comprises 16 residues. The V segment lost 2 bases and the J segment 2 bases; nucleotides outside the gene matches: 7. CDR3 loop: CASSLLMRGAQETQYF. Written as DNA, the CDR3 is TGTGCCAGCAGTTTATTGATGCGGGGGGCTCAAGAGACCCAGTACTTC.

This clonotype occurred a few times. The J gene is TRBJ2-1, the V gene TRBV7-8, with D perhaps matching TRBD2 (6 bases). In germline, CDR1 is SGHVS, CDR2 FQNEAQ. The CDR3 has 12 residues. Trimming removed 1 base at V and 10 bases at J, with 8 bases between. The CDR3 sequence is CASSLEGGEQFF. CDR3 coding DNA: TGTGCCAGCAGCTTAGAAGGAGGGGAGCAGTTCTTC.

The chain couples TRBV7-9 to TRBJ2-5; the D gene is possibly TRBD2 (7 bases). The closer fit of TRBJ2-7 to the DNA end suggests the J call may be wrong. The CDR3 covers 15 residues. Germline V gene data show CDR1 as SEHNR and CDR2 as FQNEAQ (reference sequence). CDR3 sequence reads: CASSLVAGASHEQYF. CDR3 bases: TGTGCCAGCAGCTTAGTGGCGGGGGCGTCCCACGAGCAGTACTTC.

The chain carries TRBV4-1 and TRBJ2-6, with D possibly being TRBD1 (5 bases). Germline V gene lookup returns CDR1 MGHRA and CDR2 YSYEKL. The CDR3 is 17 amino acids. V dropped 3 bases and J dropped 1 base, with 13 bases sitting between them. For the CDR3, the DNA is TGCGCCAGCAGCCAGGGCAGGGTCGGATCTGGGGCCAACGTCCTGACTTTC. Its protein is CASSQGRVGSGANVLTF.

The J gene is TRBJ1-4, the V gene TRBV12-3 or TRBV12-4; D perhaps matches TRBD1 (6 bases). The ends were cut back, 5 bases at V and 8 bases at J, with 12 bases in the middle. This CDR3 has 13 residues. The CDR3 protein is CASSRTAGEKLFF. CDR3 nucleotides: TGTGCCAGCAGTCGGACAGCGGGGGAAAAACTGTTTTTT.

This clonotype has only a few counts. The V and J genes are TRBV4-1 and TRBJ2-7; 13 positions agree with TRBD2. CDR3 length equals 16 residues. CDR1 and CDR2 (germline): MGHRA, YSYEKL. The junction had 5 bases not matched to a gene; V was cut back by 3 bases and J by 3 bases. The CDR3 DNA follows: TGCGCCAGCAGCCAGAGAGGGACTAGCGGGGACTACGAGCAGTACTTC. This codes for CASSQRGTSGDYEQYF.

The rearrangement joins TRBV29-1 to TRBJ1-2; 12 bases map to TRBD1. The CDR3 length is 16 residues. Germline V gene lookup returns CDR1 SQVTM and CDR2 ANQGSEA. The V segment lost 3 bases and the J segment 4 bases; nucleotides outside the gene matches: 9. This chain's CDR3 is CSVDRDRGRLGYGYTF. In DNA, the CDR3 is TGCAGCGTTGACCGGGACAGGGGGCGCTTGGGCTATGGCTACACCTTC.

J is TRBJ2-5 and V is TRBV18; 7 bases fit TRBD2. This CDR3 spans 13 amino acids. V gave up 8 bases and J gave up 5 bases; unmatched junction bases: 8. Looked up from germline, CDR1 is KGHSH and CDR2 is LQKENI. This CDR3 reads CASARLARETQYF. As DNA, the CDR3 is TGTGCCAGCGCCCGACTAGCACGGGAGACCCAGTACTTC.

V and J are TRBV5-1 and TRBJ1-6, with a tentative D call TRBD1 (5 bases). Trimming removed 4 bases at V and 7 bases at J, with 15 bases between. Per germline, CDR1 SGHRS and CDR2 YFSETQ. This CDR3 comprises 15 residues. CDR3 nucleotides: TGCGCCAGCAGCCCGTCTGGGACCCCGAATTCACCCCTCCACTTT. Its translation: CASSPSGTPNSPLHF.

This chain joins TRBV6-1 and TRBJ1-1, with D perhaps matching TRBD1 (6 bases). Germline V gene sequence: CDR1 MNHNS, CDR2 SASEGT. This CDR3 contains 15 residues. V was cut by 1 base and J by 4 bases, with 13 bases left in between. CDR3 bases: TGTGCCAGCAGTGAAGATCCAGGGGCGGCCACTGAAGCTTTCTTT. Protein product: CASSEDPGAATEAFF.

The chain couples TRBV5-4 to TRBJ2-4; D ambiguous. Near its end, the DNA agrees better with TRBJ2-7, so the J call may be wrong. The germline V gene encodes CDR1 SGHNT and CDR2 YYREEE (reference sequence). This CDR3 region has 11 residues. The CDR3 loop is CASSGPDEQYF. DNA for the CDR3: TGTGCCAGCAGCGGGCCAGACGAGCAGTACTTC.

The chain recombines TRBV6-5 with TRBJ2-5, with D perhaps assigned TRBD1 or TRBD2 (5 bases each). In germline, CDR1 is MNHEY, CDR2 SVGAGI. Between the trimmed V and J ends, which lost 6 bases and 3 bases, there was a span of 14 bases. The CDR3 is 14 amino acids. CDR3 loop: CASRDVGVEETQYF. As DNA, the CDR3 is TGTGCCAGCAGGGATGTGGGGGTGGAAGAGACCCAGTACTTC.

CDR3 DNA: TGTGCCAGCAGTTTTCCTAGTATGGGCACAGATACGCAGTATTTT. It specifies CASSFPSMGTDTQYF. The V gene is TRBV12-3 or TRBV12-4, the J gene TRBJ2-3; D is unresolved. The CDR3 runs to 15 residues. V was clipped by 3 bases and J by 1 base, with 11 bases between them.

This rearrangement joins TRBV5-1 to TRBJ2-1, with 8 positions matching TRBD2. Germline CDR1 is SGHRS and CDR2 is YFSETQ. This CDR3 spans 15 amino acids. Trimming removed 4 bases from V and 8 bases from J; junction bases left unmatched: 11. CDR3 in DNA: TGCGCCAGCAGCCCGGGGGCGGGAGGAGGCCATGAGCAGTTCTTC. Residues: CASSPGAGGGHEQFF.

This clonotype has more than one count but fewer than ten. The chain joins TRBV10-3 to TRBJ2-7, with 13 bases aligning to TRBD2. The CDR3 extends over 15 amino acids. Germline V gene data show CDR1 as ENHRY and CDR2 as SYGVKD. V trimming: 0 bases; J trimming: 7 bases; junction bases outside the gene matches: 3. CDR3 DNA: TGTGCCATCAGTGAGTCCGGACTAGCGGGAGCGGAGCAGTACTTC. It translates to CAISESGLAGAEQYF.

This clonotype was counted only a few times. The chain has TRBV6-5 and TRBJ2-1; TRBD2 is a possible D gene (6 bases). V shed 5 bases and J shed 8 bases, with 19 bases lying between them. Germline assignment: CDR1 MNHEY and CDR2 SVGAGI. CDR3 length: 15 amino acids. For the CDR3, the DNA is TGTGCCAGCAGTCCTACGGGAGTTCTAAAGCATGAGCAGTTCTTC. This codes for CASSPTGVLKHEQFF.

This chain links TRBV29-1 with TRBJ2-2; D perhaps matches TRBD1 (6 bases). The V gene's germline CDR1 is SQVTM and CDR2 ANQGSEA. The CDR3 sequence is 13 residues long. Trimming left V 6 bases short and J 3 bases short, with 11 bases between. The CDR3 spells CSVRDTYTGELFF. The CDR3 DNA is TGCAGCGTCCGGGACACCTACACCGGGGAGCTGTTTTTT.

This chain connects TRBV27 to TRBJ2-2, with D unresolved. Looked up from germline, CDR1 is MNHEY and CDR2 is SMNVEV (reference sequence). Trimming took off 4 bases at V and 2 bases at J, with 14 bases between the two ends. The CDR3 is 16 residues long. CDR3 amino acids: CASSSTRTVNTGELFF. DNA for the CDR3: TGTGCCAGCAGTTCCACCCGGACGGTAAACACCGGGGAGCTGTTTTTT.

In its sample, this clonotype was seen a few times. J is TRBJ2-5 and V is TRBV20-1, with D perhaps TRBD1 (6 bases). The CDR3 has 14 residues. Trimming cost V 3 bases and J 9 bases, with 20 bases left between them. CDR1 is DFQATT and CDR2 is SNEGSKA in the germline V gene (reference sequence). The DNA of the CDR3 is TGCAGTGCTAGCTCCCGGGACACCCCGGAGGCCCAGTACTTC. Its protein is CSASSRDTPEAQYF.